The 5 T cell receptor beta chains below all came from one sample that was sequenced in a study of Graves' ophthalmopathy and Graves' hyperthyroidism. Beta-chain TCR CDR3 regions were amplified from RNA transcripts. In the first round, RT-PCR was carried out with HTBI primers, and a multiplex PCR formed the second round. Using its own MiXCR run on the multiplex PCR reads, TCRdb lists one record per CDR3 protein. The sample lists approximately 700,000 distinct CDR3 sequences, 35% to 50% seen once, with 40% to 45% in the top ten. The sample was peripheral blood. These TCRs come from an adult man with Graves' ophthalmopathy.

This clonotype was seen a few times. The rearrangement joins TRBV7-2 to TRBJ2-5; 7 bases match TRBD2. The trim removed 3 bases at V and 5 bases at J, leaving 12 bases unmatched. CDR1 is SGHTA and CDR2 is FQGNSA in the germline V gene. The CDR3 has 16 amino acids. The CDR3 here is CASSFALPGGGETQYF. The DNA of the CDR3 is TGTGCCAGCAGCTTCGCCCTACCTGGGGGAGGGGAGACCCAGTACTTC.

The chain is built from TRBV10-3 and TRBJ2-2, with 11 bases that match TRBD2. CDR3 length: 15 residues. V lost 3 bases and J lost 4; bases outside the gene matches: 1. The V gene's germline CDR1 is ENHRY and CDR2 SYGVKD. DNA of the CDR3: TGTGCCATCAGTGAAACTAGCGGGGGCACCGGGGAGCTGTTTTTT. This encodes CAISETSGGTGELFF.

CDR3 region: CASSESAGSSGNTIYF. The CDR3 bases are TGTGCCAGCAGTGAATCGGCGGGAAGCTCTGGAAACACCATATATTTT. This sequence joins TRBV25-1 and TRBJ1-3, with D unresolved. Germline V gene sequence: CDR1 MGHDK, CDR2 SYGVNS. Trimming cost V 1 base and J 0 bases, with 10 bases left between them. This CDR3 region has 16 residues.

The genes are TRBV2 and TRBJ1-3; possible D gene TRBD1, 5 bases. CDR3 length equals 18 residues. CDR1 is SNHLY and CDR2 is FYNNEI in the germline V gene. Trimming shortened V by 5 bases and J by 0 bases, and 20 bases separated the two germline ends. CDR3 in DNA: TGTGCCAGCAGTTCCGCTGGGTCGGACACCTTCTCTGGAAACACCATATATTTT. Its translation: CASSSAGSDTFSGNTIYF.

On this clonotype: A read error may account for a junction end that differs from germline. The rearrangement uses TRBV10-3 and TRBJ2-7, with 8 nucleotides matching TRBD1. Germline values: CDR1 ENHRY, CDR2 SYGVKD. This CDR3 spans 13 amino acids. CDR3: CAISGQGNDERYF. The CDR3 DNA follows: TGTGCCATCAGCGGACAGGGAAACGACGAGCGGTACTTC.